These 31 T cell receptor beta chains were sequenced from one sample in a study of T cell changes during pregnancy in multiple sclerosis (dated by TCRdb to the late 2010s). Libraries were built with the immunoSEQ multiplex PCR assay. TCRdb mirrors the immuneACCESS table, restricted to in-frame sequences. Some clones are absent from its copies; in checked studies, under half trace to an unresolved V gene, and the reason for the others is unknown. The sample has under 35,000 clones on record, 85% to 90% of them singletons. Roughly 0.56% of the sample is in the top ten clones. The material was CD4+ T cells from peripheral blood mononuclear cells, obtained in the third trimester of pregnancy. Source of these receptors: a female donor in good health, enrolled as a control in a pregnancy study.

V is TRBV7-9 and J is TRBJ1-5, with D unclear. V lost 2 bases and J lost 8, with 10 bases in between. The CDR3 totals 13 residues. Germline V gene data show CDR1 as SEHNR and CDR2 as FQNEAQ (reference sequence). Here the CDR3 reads CASSLMTGKPQHF. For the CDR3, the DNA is TGTGCCAGCAGCTTAATGACGGGTAAGCCCCAGCATTTT.

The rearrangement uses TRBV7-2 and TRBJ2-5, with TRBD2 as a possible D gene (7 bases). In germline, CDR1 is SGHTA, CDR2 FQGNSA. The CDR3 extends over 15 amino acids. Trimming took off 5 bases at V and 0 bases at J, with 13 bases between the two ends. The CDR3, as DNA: TGTGCCAGCAGCCCCGGGGGGCCCCACCAAGAGACCCAGTACTTC. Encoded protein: CASSPGGPHQETQYF.

The DNA of the CDR3 is TGTGCCAGCACCCCGACAGGGTCCACAGATACGCAGTATTTT. Its protein is CASTPTGSTDTQYF. This chain uses TRBV9 with TRBJ2-3, with 7 bases matching TRBD1. V was pared by 6 bases and J by 2 bases, with 6 bases of the junction left unmatched. The CDR3 extends over 14 amino acids. Germline V gives CDR1 SGDLS, CDR2 YYNGEE.

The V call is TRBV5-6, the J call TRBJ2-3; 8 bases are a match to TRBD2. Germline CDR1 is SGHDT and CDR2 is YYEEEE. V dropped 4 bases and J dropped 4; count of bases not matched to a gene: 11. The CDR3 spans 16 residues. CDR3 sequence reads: CASSLRVTGGPDTQYF. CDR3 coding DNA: TGTGCCAGCAGCCTACGGGTTACGGGAGGGCCAGATACGCAGTATTTT.

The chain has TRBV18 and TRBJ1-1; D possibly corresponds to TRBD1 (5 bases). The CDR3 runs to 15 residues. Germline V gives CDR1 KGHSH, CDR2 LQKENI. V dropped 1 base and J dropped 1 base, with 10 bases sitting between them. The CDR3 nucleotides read TGTGCCAGCTCACCACGGGGGGAGGGGAACACTGAAGCTTTCTTT. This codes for CASSPRGEGNTEAFF.

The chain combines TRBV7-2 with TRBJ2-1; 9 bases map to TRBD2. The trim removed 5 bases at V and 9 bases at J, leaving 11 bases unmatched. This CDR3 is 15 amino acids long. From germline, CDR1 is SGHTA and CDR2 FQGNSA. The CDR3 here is CASSLIASGVGEQFF. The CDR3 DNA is TGTGCCAGCAGCCTGATTGCTAGCGGGGTGGGTGAGCAGTTCTTC.

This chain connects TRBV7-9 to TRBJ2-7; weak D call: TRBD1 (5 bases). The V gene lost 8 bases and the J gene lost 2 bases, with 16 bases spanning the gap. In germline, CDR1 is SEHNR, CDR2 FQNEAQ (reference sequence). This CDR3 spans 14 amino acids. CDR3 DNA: TGTGCCAGCGGAAGGGGCCCGAATCCCTACGAGCAGTACTTC. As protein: CASGRGPNPYEQYF.

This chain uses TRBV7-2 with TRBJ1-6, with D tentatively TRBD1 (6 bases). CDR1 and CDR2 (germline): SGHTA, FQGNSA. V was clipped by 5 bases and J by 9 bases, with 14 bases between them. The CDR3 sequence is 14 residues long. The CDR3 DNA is TGTGCCAGCAGCCTGACAGGATTTGGTTCACCCCTCCACTTT. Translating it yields CASSLTGFGSPLHF.

CDR3 sequence: CSVEEPAGPQHF. The DNA for the CDR3 is TGCAGCGTCGAGGAACCCGCGGGGCCCCAGCATTTT. The V and J genes are TRBV29-1 and TRBJ1-5; no definite D call. Trimming cost V 6 bases and J 9 bases, with 15 bases left between them. CDR3 length: 12 residues. CDR1 and CDR2 (germline): SQVTM, ANQGSEA.

The CDR3 protein is CASSAGTSYNEQFF. For the CDR3, the DNA is TGTGCCAGCAGCGCCGGGACTAGCTACAATGAGCAGTTCTTC. V gene TRBV5-6 combines with J gene TRBJ2-1; 8 positions agree with TRBD2. CDR3 length: 14 residues. Germline V gives CDR1 SGHDT, CDR2 YYEEEE. J gave up 3 bases and V 4 bases, and 3 bases lay outside the gene matches.

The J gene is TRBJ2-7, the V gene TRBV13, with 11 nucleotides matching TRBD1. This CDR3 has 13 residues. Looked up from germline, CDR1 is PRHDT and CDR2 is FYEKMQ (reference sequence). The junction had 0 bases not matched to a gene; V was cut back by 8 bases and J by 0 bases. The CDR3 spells CASGTGGSYEQYF. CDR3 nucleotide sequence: TGTGCCAGCGGGACAGGGGGCTCCTACGAGCAGTACTTC.

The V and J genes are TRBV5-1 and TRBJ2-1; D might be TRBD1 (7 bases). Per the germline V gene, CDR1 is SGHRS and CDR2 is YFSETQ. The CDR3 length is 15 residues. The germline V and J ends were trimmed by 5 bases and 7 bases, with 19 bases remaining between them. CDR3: CASSVGGGVYNEQFF. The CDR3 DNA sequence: TGCGCCAGCAGTGTCGGAGGGGGCGTCTATAATGAGCAGTTCTTC.

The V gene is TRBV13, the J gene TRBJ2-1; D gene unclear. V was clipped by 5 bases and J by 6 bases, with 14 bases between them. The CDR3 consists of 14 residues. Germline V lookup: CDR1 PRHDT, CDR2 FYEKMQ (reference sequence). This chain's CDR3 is CASSQAPTSNEQFF. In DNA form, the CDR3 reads TGTGCCAGCAGCCAAGCGCCGACGTCCAATGAGCAGTTCTTC. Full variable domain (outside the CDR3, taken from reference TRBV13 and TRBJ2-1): AAGVIQSPRHLIKEKRETATLKCYPIPRHDTVYWYQQGPGQDPQFLISFYEKMQSDKGSIPDRFSAQQFSDYHSELNMSSLELGDSALYFCASSQAPTSNEQFFGPGTRLTVL.

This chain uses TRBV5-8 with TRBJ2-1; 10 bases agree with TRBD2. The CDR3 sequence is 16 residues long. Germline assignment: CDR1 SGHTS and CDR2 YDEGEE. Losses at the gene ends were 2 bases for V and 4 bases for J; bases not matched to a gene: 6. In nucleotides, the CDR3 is TGTGCCAGCAGCTTAAATCTAGCGGGGGAGTACAATGAGCAGTTCTTC. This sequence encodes CASSLNLAGEYNEQFF.

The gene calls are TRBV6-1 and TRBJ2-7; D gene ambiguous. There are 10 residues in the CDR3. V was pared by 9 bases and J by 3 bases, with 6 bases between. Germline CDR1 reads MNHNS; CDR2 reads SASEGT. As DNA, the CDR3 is TGTGCCAGTGTACTCTACGAGCAGTACTTC. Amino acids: CASVLYEQYF.

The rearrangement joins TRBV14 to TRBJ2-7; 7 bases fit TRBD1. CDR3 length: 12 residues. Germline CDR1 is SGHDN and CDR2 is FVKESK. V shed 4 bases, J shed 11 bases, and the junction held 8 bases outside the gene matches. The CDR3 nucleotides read TGTGCCAGCAGCCCCCGCGACAGGGTGAAGTACTTC. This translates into CASSPRDRVKYF.

CDR3 bases: TGTGCCAGCAGCCCCACAGGGGTTTCTAATGAAAAACTGTTTTTT. This codes for CASSPTGVSNEKLFF. This chain joins TRBV7-2 and TRBJ1-4; TRBD1 matches at 7 bases. The CDR3 is 15 residues long. Germline loops: CDR1 SGHTA, CDR2 FQGNSA. Trimming at V came to 5 bases and at J to 3 bases, leaving 6 bases not matched to a gene. The whole variable domain, remainder taken from reference TRBV7-2 and TRBJ1-4, is GAGVSQSPSNKVTEKGKDVELRCDPISGHTALYWYRQSLGQGLEFLIYFQGNSAPDKSGLPSDRFSAERTGGSVSTLTIQRTQQEDSAVYLCASSPTGVSNEKLFFGSGTQLSVL.

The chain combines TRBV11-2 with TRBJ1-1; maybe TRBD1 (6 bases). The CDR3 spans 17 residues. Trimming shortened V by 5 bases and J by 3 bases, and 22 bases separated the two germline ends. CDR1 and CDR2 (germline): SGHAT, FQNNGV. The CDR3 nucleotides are TGTGCCAGCAGCCAGTGGGTGGACAGTCGGGGGGACACTGAAGCTTTCTTT. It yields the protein CASSQWVDSRGDTEAFF. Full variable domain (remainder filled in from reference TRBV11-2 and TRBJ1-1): EAGVAQSPRYKIIEKRQSVAFWCNPISGHATLYWYQQILGQGPKLLIQFQNNGVVDDSQLPKDRFSAERLKGVDSTLKIQPAKLEDSAVYLCASSQWVDSRGDTEAFFGQGTRLTVV.

The CDR3 loop is CASSQETLAGLDEQFF. The CDR3 nucleotides read TGTGCCAGCAGCCAAGAGACACTAGCGGGATTGGATGAGCAGTTCTTC. The chain has TRBV4-2 and TRBJ2-1; TRBD2 agrees at 10 bases. Germline CDR1 and CDR2: LGHNA and YNFKEQ. CDR3 length: 16 amino acids. The ends lost 0 bases at V and 8 bases at J; junction bases unmatched: 7.

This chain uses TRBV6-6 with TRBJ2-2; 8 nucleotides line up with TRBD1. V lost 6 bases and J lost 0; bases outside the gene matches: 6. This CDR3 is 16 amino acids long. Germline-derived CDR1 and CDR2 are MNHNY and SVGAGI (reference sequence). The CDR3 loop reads CASRRKQGANTGELFF. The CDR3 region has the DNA TGTGCCAGCAGGAGAAAACAGGGGGCGAACACCGGGGAGCTGTTTTTT.

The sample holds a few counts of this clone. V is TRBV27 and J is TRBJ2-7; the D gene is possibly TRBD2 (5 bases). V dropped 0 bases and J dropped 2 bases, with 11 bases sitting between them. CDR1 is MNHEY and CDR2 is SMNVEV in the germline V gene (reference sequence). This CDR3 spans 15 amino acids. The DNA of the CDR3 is TGTGCCAGCAGTTTATCGAGAGGGTCAGCCTACGAGCAGTACTTC. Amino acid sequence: CASSLSRGSAYEQYF.

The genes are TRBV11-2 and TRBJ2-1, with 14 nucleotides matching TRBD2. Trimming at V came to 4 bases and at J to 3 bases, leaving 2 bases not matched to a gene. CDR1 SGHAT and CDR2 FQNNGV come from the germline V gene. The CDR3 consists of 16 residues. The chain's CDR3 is CASSYGTSGSYNEQFF. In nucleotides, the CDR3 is TGTGCCAGCAGCTACGGGACTAGCGGGAGCTACAATGAGCAGTTCTTC.

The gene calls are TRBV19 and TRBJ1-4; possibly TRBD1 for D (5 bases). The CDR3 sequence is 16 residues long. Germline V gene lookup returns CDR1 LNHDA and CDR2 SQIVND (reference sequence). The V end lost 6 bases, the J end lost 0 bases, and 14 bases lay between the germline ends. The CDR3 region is CASSPRQFATNEKLFF. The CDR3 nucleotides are TGTGCCAGTAGCCCAAGACAGTTTGCAACTAATGAAAAACTGTTTTTT. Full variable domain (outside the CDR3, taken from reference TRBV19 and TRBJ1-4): DGGITQSPKYLFRKEGQNVTLSCEQNLNHDAMYWYRQDPGQGLRLIYYSQIVNDFQKGDIAEGYSVSREKKESFPLTVTSAQKNPTAFYLCASSPRQFATNEKLFFGSGTQLSVL.

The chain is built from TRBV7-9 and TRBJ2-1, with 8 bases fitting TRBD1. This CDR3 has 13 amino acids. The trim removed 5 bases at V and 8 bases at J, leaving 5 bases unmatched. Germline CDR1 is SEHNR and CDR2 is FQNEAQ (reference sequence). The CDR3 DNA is TGTGCCAGCAGCCCGGGACAGGTCCATGAGCAGTTCTTC. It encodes CASSPGQVHEQFF.

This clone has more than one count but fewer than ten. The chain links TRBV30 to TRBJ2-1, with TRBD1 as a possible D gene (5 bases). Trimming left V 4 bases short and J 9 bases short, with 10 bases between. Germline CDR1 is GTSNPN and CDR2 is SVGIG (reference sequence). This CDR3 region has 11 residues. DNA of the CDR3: TGTGCCTGGACCCAGGGTAGTGAGCAGTTCTTC. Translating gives CAWTQGSEQFF.

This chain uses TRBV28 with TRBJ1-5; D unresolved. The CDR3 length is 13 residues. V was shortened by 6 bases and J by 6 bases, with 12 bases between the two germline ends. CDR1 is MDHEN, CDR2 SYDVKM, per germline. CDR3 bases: TGTGCCAGCAGGCCCTCGGGGATTCAGCCCCAGCATTTT. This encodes CASRPSGIQPQHF.

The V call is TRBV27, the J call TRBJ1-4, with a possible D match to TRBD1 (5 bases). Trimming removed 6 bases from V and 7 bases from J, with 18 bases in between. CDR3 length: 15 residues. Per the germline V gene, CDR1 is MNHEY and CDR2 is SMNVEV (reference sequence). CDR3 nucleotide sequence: TGTGCCAGCAGGGGGTCGACGGGGGAAATTGAAAAACTGTTTTTT. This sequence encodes CASRGSTGEIEKLFF.

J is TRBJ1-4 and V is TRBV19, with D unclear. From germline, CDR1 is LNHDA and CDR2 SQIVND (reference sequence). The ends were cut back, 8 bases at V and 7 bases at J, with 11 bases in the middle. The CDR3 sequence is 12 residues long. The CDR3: CASWRMGEKLFF. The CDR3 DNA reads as TGTGCCAGTTGGAGGATGGGTGAAAAACTGTTTTTT.

The CDR3 here is CASSLRRGSEQYF. The DNA for the CDR3 is TGTGCCAGCAGCTTGCGGAGAGGGTCGGAGCAGTACTTC. The genes are TRBV11-3 and TRBJ2-7; D perhaps matches TRBD2 (5 bases). CDR1 SGHNT and CDR2 YENEEA come from the germline V gene. V was cut by 3 bases and J by 7 bases, with 13 bases left in between. CDR3 length: 13 amino acids.

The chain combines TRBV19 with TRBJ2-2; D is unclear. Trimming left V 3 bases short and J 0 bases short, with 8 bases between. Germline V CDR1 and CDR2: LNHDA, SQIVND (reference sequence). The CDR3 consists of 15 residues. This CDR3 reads CASSIFATNTGELFF. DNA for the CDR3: TGTGCCAGTAGTATCTTTGCTACGAACACCGGGGAGCTGTTTTTT.

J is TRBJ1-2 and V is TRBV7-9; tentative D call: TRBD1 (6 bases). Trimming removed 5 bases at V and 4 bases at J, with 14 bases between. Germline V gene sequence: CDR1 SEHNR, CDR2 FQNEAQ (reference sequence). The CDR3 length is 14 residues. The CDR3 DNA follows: TGTGCCAGCAGCCAAGGACAGTGGGGCTATGGCTACACCTTC. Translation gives CASSQGQWGYGYTF.